This TCR beta chain was sequenced during a study of shared clonotypes between healthy human individuals. Naive CD8 cells, CD45RO-negative and positively selected for CCR7, excluded terminally differentiated effector memory CD45RA+ cells. With 4 bases removed from V and 5 bases from J, the gap between germline ends came to 22 bases. Per the germline V gene, CDR1 is SGHRS and CDR2 is YFSETQ. This CDR3 contains 16 residues. The method was immunoSEQ multiplex PCR; TCRdb's version includes in-frame clones alone and lacks a portion of them. The table lists around 2.1 million clones, around 93% of them singletons.

The sequence came from a man aged 18 to 29 in good health. Some clones in this sample may be carry-over from other donors' samples. Specimen: naive CD8+ T cells from PBMCs. The chain employs TRBV5-1 and TRBJ2-7; maybe TRBD2 (7 bases). As DNA, the CDR3 is TGCGCCAGCAGCCTGGGGGGGGCGCGGGAGAGCCACGAGCAGTACTTC. Translation: CASSLGGARESHEQYF.